This TCR beta chain is from a study of T-cell reconstitution after alpha-beta-depleted transplantation in children. Overall study findings and caveats: From newly produced T cells came most of the T-cell counts and diversity one year after transplant. Several hundred expanded graft clones reportedly were the source of alpha-beta T cells about two months after transplant. Surviving recipient T cells and thymic progenitors accounted for the high day-60 TCRbeta diversity observed in some patients.

The sample holds a few counts of this clonotype. The target antigen is unknown. V dropped 2 bases and J dropped 5 bases, with 9 bases sitting between them. The CDR3 is 14 amino acids. The germline gives CDR1 MDHEN, CDR2 SYDVKM. Unique molecular identifiers were used to barcode this TCRbeta library. TCRdb fed the PCR reads into MiXCR, producing one record per CDR3 protein. The repertoire holds roughly 74,000 distinct CDR3 sequences, about a sixth seen once, with about 47% in the top ten. This specimen was PBMCs, mostly from graft donor cells, taken 360 days after TCRalphabeta/CD19-depleted stem cell transplant. The V and J genes are TRBV28 and TRBJ1-4; D not resolved. The sequence came from a male patient aged 2-9 years who had a stem cell transplant for acute lymphoblastic leukemia, so the T cells may come from the graft donor. In DNA, the CDR3 is TGTGCCAGCAGTTTAGTACACCTAAATGAAAAACTGTTTTTT. This gives the protein CASSLVHLNEKLFF.